These 23 T cell receptor beta chains share one sample of origin, sequenced in a study of post-analysis software for immune sequencing data. Findings and caveats of the study: When patients were compared with controls, 4 or 5 TRBV segments were more frequent, TRBV5-6, TRBV5-1 and TRBV20-1 among them.

TCR beta libraries were prepared from cDNA with unique molecular identifiers. TCRdb re-called the PCR reads through MiXCR, storing one row per CDR3 protein. The repertoire holds around 710,000 distinct CDR3 sequences, with around 46% as singletons. Which antigens these TCRs recognize remains unknown. Sequenced sample: blood. These receptors came from a girl between 5 and 17 years old with multiple sclerosis.

The chain joins TRBV20-1 to TRBJ2-7; TRBD1 matches at 7 bases. V shed 6 bases and J 7 bases; nucleotides not matched to a gene: 18. Germline assignment: CDR1 DFQATT and CDR2 SNEGSKA (reference sequence). The CDR3 contains 15 residues. CDR3 sequence: CSAITGTVHPKEQYF. DNA for the CDR3: TGCAGTGCCATAACCGGGACAGTCCACCCGAAGGAGCAGTACTTC.

This clonotype occurred once. The rearrangement links TRBV28 to TRBJ2-5, with D unclear. The end of the DNA aligns better with TRBJ2-7, so the J call may be wrong. This CDR3 region has 13 residues. In germline, CDR1 is MDHEN, CDR2 SYDVKM. This CDR3 is CATSDVSSYEQYF. Written as DNA, the CDR3 is TGTGCCACCTCAGACGTGAGCTCCTACGAGCAGTACTTC.

This clonotype was observed a handful of times. CDR3 sequence (DNA): TGTGCCACCAAAACAGGGCTGACCTACGAGCAGTACTTC. Translation: CATKTGLTYEQYF. The V call is TRBV7-2, the J call TRBJ2-7; weak D call: TRBD1 (6 bases). Trimming removed 10 bases at V and 2 bases at J, with 15 bases between. The CDR3 has 13 amino acids. Per the germline V gene, CDR1 is SGHTA and CDR2 is FQGNSA.

The CDR3 here is CASSLDRGQRRSGKLFF. The DNA of the CDR3 is TGTGCCAGCAGCTTAGATCGGGGACAGCGACGTTCTGGAAAACTGTTTTTT. V is TRBV11-2 and J is TRBJ1-4, with TRBD1 matching 7 bases. The J segment lost 10 bases and the V segment lost 0 bases, leaving 14 bases of the junction unmatched. In germline, CDR1 is SGHAT, CDR2 FQNNGV. This CDR3 comprises 17 residues.

This sequence joins TRBV27 and TRBJ2-1; TRBD2 agrees at 8 bases. The germline CDR1 and CDR2 sequences are MNHEY and SMNVEV (reference sequence). This CDR3 contains 18 residues. V gave up 6 bases and J gave up 2 bases; unmatched junction bases: 15. Here the CDR3 reads CASSVLTGGLSAYNEQFF. Here the CDR3 DNA reads TGTGCCAGCAGCGTCCTCACGGGAGGGCTATCCGCCTACAATGAGCAGTTCTTC.

The genes are TRBV7-9 and TRBJ2-2; D unresolved. The CDR3 is 16 residues long. With 2 bases removed from V and 1 base from J, the gap between germline ends came to 11 bases. The V gene's germline CDR1 is SEHNR and CDR2 FQNEAQ (reference sequence). CDR3: CASSLLRQGNTGELFF. The DNA for the CDR3 is TGTGCCAGCAGCTTATTACGGCAAGGGAACACCGGGGAGCTGTTTTTT.

This clonotype showed up just a few times. This chain links TRBV6-6 with TRBJ1-2; 12 bases line up with TRBD1. Per germline, CDR1 MNHNY and CDR2 SVGAGI (reference sequence). This CDR3 is 14 amino acids long. V lost 5 bases to trimming and J lost 6 bases; unmatched junction nucleotides: 4. CDR3 loop: CASSTGTGGNGYTF. The DNA of the CDR3 is TGTGCCAGCAGTACCGGGACAGGGGGCAATGGCTACACCTTC.

The rearrangement uses TRBV29-1 and TRBJ2-1; 12 positions agree with TRBD2. Trimming cost V 4 bases and J 8 bases; bases outside gene matches: 9. The CDR3 consists of 15 residues. Germline assignment: CDR1 SQVTM and CDR2 ANQGSEA. CDR3 nucleotides: TGCAGCGTTGGTAAGGTGCTAGCGGGAGGGGATGAGCAGTTCTTC. It is translated as CSVGKVLAGGDEQFF.

V is TRBV7-9 and J is TRBJ2-1, with 8 bases that match TRBD2. The J segment lost 12 bases and the V segment lost 7 bases, leaving 11 bases of the junction unmatched. There are 13 residues in the CDR3. Germline V gene sequence: CDR1 SEHNR, CDR2 FQNEAQ (reference sequence). In DNA form, the CDR3 reads TGTGCCAGCACCCGGGAGGGCGCAACCAGGCAGTTCTTC. The encoded protein is CASTREGATRQFF.

Written as DNA, the CDR3 is TGTGCCAGCAGTACAGAGCTACCCTACGAGCAGTACTTC. Its protein is CASSTELPYEQYF. The gene calls are TRBV6-2 or TRBV6-3 and TRBJ2-7; no definite D call. The V end was cut by 5 bases, the J end by 2 bases, with 10 bases between. Germline assignment: CDR1 MNHEY and CDR2 SVGEGT. This CDR3 has 13 residues.

This clonotype occurred a few times. The V gene is TRBV9, the J gene TRBJ2-1, with unresolved D. The CDR3 loop spans 16 amino acids. Germline CDR1 is SGDLS and CDR2 is YYNGEE. The V end lost 0 bases, the J end lost 3 bases, and 13 bases lay between the germline ends. CDR3 sequence (DNA): TGTGCCAGCAGCGTAGACAGCAGCTATAGCTACAATGAGCAGTTCTTC. Translating it yields CASSVDSSYSYNEQFF.

Worth noting for this clonotype: The junction does not match germline at one end; this may be a read error. J is TRBJ2-6 and V is TRBV5-1; possible D gene TRBD1, 5 bases. This CDR3 has 15 residues. The germline V gene encodes CDR1 SGHRS and CDR2 YFSETQ. For the CDR3, the DNA is TGCGCCAGCAGCTTTGTATCGGGTGGGGCCAACGTCCGGACTTTC. It specifies CASSFVSGGANVRTF.

The chain recombines TRBV5-5 with TRBJ2-5; 10 bases agree with TRBD1. Near its end, the DNA agrees better with TRBJ2-7, so the J call may be wrong. CDR1 SGHKS and CDR2 YYEKEE come from the germline V gene (reference sequence). The CDR3 covers 13 residues. CDR3 sequence (DNA): TGTGCCAGCAGCACCGGGACAGGGGTCGAGCAGTACTTC. Amino acids: CASSTGTGVEQYF.

CDR3 residues: CASSPIGGRAFRSAKNIQYF. In nucleotides, the CDR3 is TGTGCCAGCAGCCCGATCGGGGGCCGGGCCTTTCGATCGGCCAAAAACATTCAGTACTTC. J is TRBJ2-4 and V is TRBV28; perhaps D is TRBD1 or TRBD2 (6 bases each). The CDR3 has 20 amino acids. The V gene lost 6 bases and the J gene lost 1 base, with 28 bases spanning the gap. Looked up from germline, CDR1 is MDHEN and CDR2 is SYDVKM.

V usage is TRBV6-2 or TRBV6-3 and J usage is TRBJ2-7; the match to TRBD2 covers 9 bases. After removal of 5 bases from V and 3 bases from J, the junction contained 2 bases not matched to a gene. Germline lookup yields CDR1 MNHEY and CDR2 SVGEGT. CDR3 size: 13 residues. In DNA, the CDR3 is TGTGCCAGCAGTGGGACTAGCTTCTACGAGCAGTACTTC. It is translated as CASSGTSFYEQYF.

The J gene is TRBJ2-1, the V gene TRBV7-2; 7 bases agree with TRBD2. V was clipped by 4 bases and J by 0 bases; unmatched bases: 12. Germline V gene lookup returns CDR1 SGHTA and CDR2 FQGNSA. The CDR3 extends over 18 amino acids. The CDR3 spells CASSWVYWRGSSYNEQFF. In nucleotides, the CDR3 is TGTGCCAGCAGCTGGGTTTATTGGCGGGGGAGCTCCTACAATGAGCAGTTCTTC.

Written as DNA, the CDR3 is TGCAGCGCGACTAGCGAGGAGAATGAGCAGTTCTTC. Its translation is CSATSEENEQFF. The rearrangement joins TRBV29-1 to TRBJ2-1; 8 bases fit TRBD2. After removal of 7 bases from V and 7 bases from J, the junction contained 6 bases not matched to a gene. The germline gives CDR1 SQVTM, CDR2 ANQGSEA. The CDR3 loop spans 12 amino acids.

This clonotype has just one count. One end of the junction varies from germline; a read error may be responsible. This sequence joins TRBV7-2 and TRBJ2-2, with D maybe TRBD1 (5 bases). The CDR3 extends over 14 amino acids. CDR1 and CDR2 from the germline V gene are SGHTA and FQGNSA. The CDR3 DNA sequence: TGTGTCAGCAGCTTAGGGGAAGGTGTGGGGGAGCTGTTTTTT. Translation: CVSSLGEGVGELFF.

The genes are TRBV12-3 or TRBV12-4 and TRBJ2-7; no clear D gene. Trimming removed 5 bases from V and 3 bases from J, with 11 bases in between. The CDR3 contains 13 residues. CDR3 DNA: TGTGCCAGCAGTCCCACTAATCTCTACGAGCAGTACTTC. This translates into CASSPTNLYEQYF.

CDR3 in amino acids: CASSLGSGRVDTQYF. The CDR3 nucleotides are TGCGCCAGCAGCCTGGGTAGCGGGAGGGTAGATACGCAGTATTTT. The chain links TRBV4-1 to TRBJ2-3; 11 positions agree with TRBD2. Losses at the gene ends were 4 bases for V and 5 bases for J; bases not matched to a gene: 5. Germline V gene sequence: CDR1 MGHRA, CDR2 YSYEKL. The CDR3 spans 15 residues.

V and J are TRBV4-1 and TRBJ2-3; D remains unclear. CDR3 length equals 17 residues. With 2 bases removed from V and 1 base from J, the gap between germline ends came to 16 bases. Germline V gene data show CDR1 as MGHRA and CDR2 as YSYEKL. The CDR3 protein is CASSQTWPGAGTDTQYF. In nucleotides, the CDR3 is TGCGCCAGCAGCCAAACCTGGCCTGGTGCGGGCACAGATACGCAGTATTTT.

This clonotype occurred once. One end of the junction fails to match germline, which may point to a read error. V and J are TRBV6-2 or TRBV6-3 and TRBJ2-7; no reliable D call. Germline CDR1 reads MNHEY; CDR2 reads SVGEGT. The CDR3 consists of 12 residues. The CDR3 DNA is TGTGCCAGCAGAATCCAAACCTACGAGCGGTACTTC. It codes for CASRIQTYERYF.

This clonotype was counted between two and nine times. The chain is built from TRBV20-1 and TRBJ1-1; D ambiguous. CDR1 DFQATT and CDR2 SNEGSKA come from the germline V gene (reference sequence). The V gene lost 0 bases and the J gene lost 0 bases, with 11 bases spanning the gap. This CDR3 comprises 15 residues. The CDR3 here is CSARDRVGLNTEAFF. The CDR3, as DNA: TGCAGTGCTAGAGATCGGGTAGGCCTGAACACTGAAGCTTTCTTT.